This is a list of T cell receptor beta chains from one sample in a study of cytomegalovirus exposure and HLA in healthy donors. The protocol was immunoSEQ multiplex PCR, while the TCRdb copy is restricted to in-frame clones and leaves out a portion. Here the sample spans 90,000 to 120,000 clones, roughly 73% being singletons. Sequencing used PBMCs. The receptor set was obtained from a man aged 25-45 years in good health and CMV-seronegative. Each CDR3 is given with its conserved first and last residue. A D gene is named only where the DNA matches it firmly. Size is stated for part of the rows, as once, few or many counts, or as a class when the clone is expanded.

>TRBV7-5|.|.|TRBJ1-5
CARSWNRGQGQPQHF
TGTGCCAGAAGCTGGAACAGGGGGCAGGGTCAGCCCCAGCATTTT
>TRBV4-2|few|TRBD2|TRBJ2-2
CASSQNGGRDTGELFF
TGTGCCAGCAGCCAAAATGGCGGGAGGGACACCGGGGAGCTGTTTTTT
>TRBV2|.|.|TRBJ2-7
CASSDSSYEQYF
TGTGCCAGCAGTGACAGTTCCTACGAGCAGTACTTC
>TRBV9|.|TRBD1|TRBJ1-3
CASSYATGGGNTIYF
TGTGCCAGCAGCTATGCGACAGGGGGTGGAAACACCATATATTTT
>TRBV5-1|once|TRBD1|TRBJ1-1
CASSLAKTGGGHTEAFF
TGCGCCAGCAGCTTGGCAAAAACAGGGGGGGGGCACACTGAAGCTTTCTTT
>TRBV29-1|.|TRBD2|TRBJ2-1
CSVRITSGGAREQFF
TGCAGCGTTCGTATCACTAGCGGGGGGGCCCGGGAGCAGTTCTTC
>TRBV5-1|.|.|TRBJ1-4
CASSLVGGPNEKLFF
TGCGCCAGCAGCTTGGTGGGTGGGCCGAATGAAAAACTGTTTTTT
>TRBV18|.|TRBD1|TRBJ1-6
CASSRTGTGEHSPLHF
TGTGCCAGCTCACGGACGGGGACAGGGGAACATTCACCCCTCCACTTT
>TRBV28|.|TRBD1|TRBJ2-7
CASSFGTVVYEQYF
TGTGCCAGCAGTTTCGGGACAGTGGTCTACGAGCAGTACTTC
>TRBV15|.|.|TRBJ1-4
CATSRTTSTNEKLFF
TGTGCCACCAGCAGGACAACCTCAACTAATGAAAAACTGTTTTTT
>TRBV30|.|.|TRBJ1-2
CAWSLGGGYTF
TGTGCCTGGAGTCTAGGAGGTGGCTACACCTTC
>TRBV18|few|TRBD1|TRBJ2-7
CASSPTGGASHEQYF
TGTGCCAGCTCACCAACAGGGGGCGCGTCACACGAGCAGTACTTC
>TRBV6-6|.|.|TRBJ2-3
CASSPPGKDTQYF
TGTGCCAGCAGTCCACCGGGGAAAGATACGCAGTATTTT
>TRBV6-6|.|.|TRBJ2-5
CASSYSLGGPRETQYF
TGTGCCAGCAGTTACAGCTTGGGGGGGCCCAGGGAGACCCAGTACTTC
>TRBV10-3|.|.|TRBJ2-5
CAISDGRETQYF
TGTGCCATCAGTGATGGCAGGGAGACCCAGTACTTC
>TRBV2|.|.|TRBJ1-2
CASSPEATATSGYTF
TGTGCCAGCAGTCCCGAAGCGACAGCAACCAGTGGCTACACCTTC
>TRBV13|.|.|TRBJ1-2
CASNRGANYGYTF
TGTGCCAGCAATCGGGGGGCGAACTATGGCTACACCTTC
>TRBV5-4|medium-sized|TRBD1|TRBJ1-1
CASSSTTGWNTEAFF
TGTGCCAGCAGCTCTACGACAGGGTGGAACACTGAAGCTTTCTTT
>TRBV5-4|.|TRBD1|TRBJ1-2
CASSLPGQGKAF
TGTGCCAGCAGCTTGCCTGGACAGGGAAAGGCCTTC
>TRBV28|.|TRBD1|TRBJ2-3
CASSLLVTGGTDTQYF
TGTGCCAGCAGTTTATTGGTGACAGGGGGAACAGATACGCAGTATTTT
>TRBV29-1|.|TRBD1|TRBJ1-2
CSVPRTGCGYTF
TGCAGCGTACCTCGGACAGGGTGTGGCTACACCTTC
>TRBV27|.|TRBD1|TRBJ2-7
CASSSGTGSSYEQYF
TGTGCCAGCAGTTCTGGGACAGGGAGCTCCTACGAGCAGTACTTC
>TRBV4-2|.|.|TRBJ1-6
CASSQDVAGRNSPLHF
TGTGCCAGCAGCCAAGATGTTGCGGGACGTAATTCACCCCTCCACTTT
>TRBV7-8|.|.|TRBJ1-1
CASSLSGDMGMNTEAFF
TGTGCCAGCAGCTTAAGCGGGGACATGGGAATGAACACTGAAGCTTTCTTT
>TRBV10-3|few|.|TRBJ1-1
CAISESRGAFF
TGTGCCATCAGTGAGTCAAGAGGCGCTTTCTTT
>TRBV2|.|TRBD1|TRBJ2-7
CASSGTGGAYEQYF
TGTGCCAGCAGCGGGACAGGGGGCGCCTACGAGCAGTACTTC
>TRBV7-2|few|TRBD2|TRBJ2-2
CASRTSVLTGELFF
TGTGCCAGCAGAACTAGCGTTCTCACCGGGGAGCTGTTTTTT
>TRBV6-5|few|TRBD1|TRBJ1-2
CASSTPQGNYGYTF
TGTGCCAGCAGTACGCCACAGGGGAACTATGGCTACACCTTC
>TRBV7-9|.|.|TRBJ1-4
CASRRGINEKLFF
TGTGCCAGCAGGAGAGGGATTAATGAAAAACTGTTTTTT
>TRBV6-6|.|.|TRBJ2-4
CASSDTRAKNIQYF
TGTGCCAGCAGTGACACGAGAGCCAAAAACATTCAGTACTTC
>TRBV15|few|.|TRBJ2-7
CATSRAPPYEQYF
TGTGCCACCAGCAGAGCTCCTCCCTACGAGCAGTACTTC
>TRBV7-9|.|TRBD2|TRBJ2-1
CASSFSGLAGYNEQFF
TGTGCCAGCAGCTTCTCGGGACTAGCGGGATACAATGAGCAGTTCTTC
>TRBV9|.|TRBD2|TRBJ2-1
CASSVELAGGNEQFF
TGTGCCAGCAGCGTAGAACTAGCGGGGGGCAATGAGCAGTTCTTC
>TRBV9|few|.|TRBJ2-7
CASSPLKGGEQYF
TGTGCCAGCAGCCCTTTGAAAGGGGGCGAGCAGTACTTC
>TRBV19|few|TRBD1|TRBJ2-1
CASSMAGGLSSNEQFF
TGTGCCAGTAGTATGGCAGGGGGCCTTTCTTCCAATGAGCAGTTCTTC
>TRBV11-2|.|TRBD2|TRBJ2-4
CASSPGTRKNIQYF
TGTGCCAGCAGCCCCGGGACTAGAAAAAACATTCAGTACTTC
>TRBV10-3|.|TRBD2|TRBJ2-5
CAISEPTSGETQYF
TGTGCCATCAGTGAACCGACTAGCGGAGAGACCCAGTACTTC
>TRBV6-5|once|.|TRBJ2-3
CASSSRVDTQYF
TGTGCCAGCAGTTCCAGGGTGGATACGCAGTATTTT
>TRBV7-9|.|.|TRBJ2-3
CASGQRADTQYF
TGTGCCAGCGGTCAACGGGCAGATACGCAGTATTTT
>TRBV11-2|.|TRBD2|TRBJ2-7
CASSQGLAGSYEQYF
TGTGCCAGCAGCCAGGGACTAGCGGGATCCTACGAGCAGTACTTC
>TRBV30|.|TRBD1|TRBJ1-1
CAWKPTGENTEAFF
TGTGCCTGGAAACCCACAGGGGAGAACACTGAAGCTTTCTTT
>TRBV5-1|.|TRBD1|TRBJ2-7
CASSLDRGLDEQYF
TGCGCCAGCAGCCTTGACAGGGGGCTGGACGAGCAGTACTTC
>TRBV25-1|.|.|TRBJ1-4
CASSERAGKQLFF
TGTGCCAGCAGTGAAAGGGCCGGGAAGCAACTGTTTTTT
>TRBV5-1|.|TRBD1|TRBJ2-6
CASSISAGGQGAGANVLTF
TGCGCCAGCAGCATCAGTGCCGGGGGACAGGGGGCTGGGGCCAACGTCCTGACTTTC
>TRBV7-6|once|TRBD1|TRBJ2-4
CASSSSSQGDIQYF
TGTGCCAGCAGCTCCTCTAGTCAGGGGGACATTCAGTACTTC
>TRBV11-2|.|.|TRBJ2-5
CASSLVGTQQETQYF
TGTGCCAGCAGCTTAGTCGGGACACAACAAGAGACCCAGTACTTC
>TRBV5-5|few|.|TRBJ1-1
CASSLQRMNTEAFF
TGTGCCAGCAGCCTACAGAGAATGAACACTGAAGCTTTCTTT
>TRBV10-2|.|.|TRBJ2-1
CASGWGVGGNEQFF
TGCGCCAGCGGTTGGGGGGTCGGGGGCAATGAGCAGTTCTTC
>TRBV30|few|.|TRBJ2-7
CAWSSLAGSEQYF
TGTGCCTGGTCAAGTTTGGCGGGGAGCGAGCAGTACTTC
>TRBV6-5|few|TRBD2|TRBJ2-2
CASSRGGANGELFF
TGTGCCAGCAGTCGCGGGGGGGCGAACGGGGAGCTGTTTTTT
>TRBV4-1|.|.|TRBJ2-1
CASSPDWVSYNEQFF
TGCGCCAGCAGCCCCGACTGGGTCTCCTACAATGAGCAGTTCTTC
>TRBV9|.|.|TRBJ2-4
CASSEYATAGAKNIQYF
TGTGCCAGCAGCGAGTACGCCACGGCAGGGGCAAAAAACATTCAGTACTTC
>TRBV4-1|.|TRBD1|TRBJ2-1
CASSQAKDRIKFF
TGCGCCAGCAGCCAAGCCAAGGACAGGATTAAGTTCTTC
>TRBV28|.|.|TRBJ1-2
CASTLSRGSYGYTF
TGTGCCAGCACCTTGTCTCGGGGGAGCTATGGCTACACCTTC
>TRBV5-1|once|TRBD2|TRBJ2-1
CASSFGTTQEQFF
TGCGCCAGCAGCTTCGGGACTACCCAGGAGCAGTTCTTC
>TRBV5-6|once|TRBD1|TRBJ2-5
CASSLSWTGGSQETQYF
TGTGCCAGCAGCCTTTCATGGACAGGGGGCAGCCAAGAGACCCAGTACTTC
>TRBV30|.|.|TRBJ1-5
CAWSVAGTIDQPQHF
TGTGCCTGGAGTGTAGCGGGGACTATTGATCAGCCCCAGCATTTT
>TRBV30|once|TRBD1|TRBJ1-2
CAWSRTGTYYGYTF
TGTGCCTGGAGTCGGACAGGGACGTACTATGGCTACACCTTC
>TRBV28|.|.|TRBJ2-7
CASSGASRQGFF
TGTGCCAGCAGTGGCGCCTCACGCCAGGGGTTCTTC
>TRBV6-5|.|.|TRBJ1-1
CASQGQLNTEAFF
TGTGCCAGTCAAGGACAGCTGAACACTGAAGCTTTCTTT